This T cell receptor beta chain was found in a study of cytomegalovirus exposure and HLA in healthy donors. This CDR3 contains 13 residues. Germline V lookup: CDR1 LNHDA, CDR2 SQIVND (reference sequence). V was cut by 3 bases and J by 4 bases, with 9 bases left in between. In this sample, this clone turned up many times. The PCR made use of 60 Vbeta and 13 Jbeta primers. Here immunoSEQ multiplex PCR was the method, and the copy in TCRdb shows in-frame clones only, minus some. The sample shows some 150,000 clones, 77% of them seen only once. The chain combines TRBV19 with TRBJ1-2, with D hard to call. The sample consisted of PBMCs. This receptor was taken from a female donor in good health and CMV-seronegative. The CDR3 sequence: CASSIKERYGYTF. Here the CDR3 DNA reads TGTGCCAGTAGTATCAAGGAGCGCTATGGCTACACCTTC.